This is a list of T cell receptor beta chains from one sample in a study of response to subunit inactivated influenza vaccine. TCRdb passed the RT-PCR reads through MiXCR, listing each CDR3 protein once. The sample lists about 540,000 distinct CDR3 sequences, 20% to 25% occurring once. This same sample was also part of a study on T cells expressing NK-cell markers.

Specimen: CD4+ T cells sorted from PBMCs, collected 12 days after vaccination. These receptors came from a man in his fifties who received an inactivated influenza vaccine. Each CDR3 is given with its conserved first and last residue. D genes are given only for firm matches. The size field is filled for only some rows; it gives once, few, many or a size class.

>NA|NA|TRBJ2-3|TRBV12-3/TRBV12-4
TGTGCCAGCCAGCAGCGGGCCTCCACAGATACGCAGTATTTT
CASQQRASTDTQYF
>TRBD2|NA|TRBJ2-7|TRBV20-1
TGCAGTGCCCCCCGGGCCCTAGCGGGTTCCTACGAGCAGTACTTC
CSAPRALAGSYEQYF
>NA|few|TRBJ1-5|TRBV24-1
TGTGCCACCAGCCACTCGGCCTCGACGGGTCAGCCCCAGCATTTT
CATSHSASTGQPQHF
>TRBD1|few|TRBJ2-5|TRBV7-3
TGTGCCAGCAGCGTCAGGGGGTGGGATGGGACCCAGTACTTC
CASSVRGWDGTQYF
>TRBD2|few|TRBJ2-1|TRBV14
TGTGCCAGCAGTCCATTCCGGACTAGCGGGAGCTCCAATGAGCAGTTCTTC
CASSPFRTSGSSNEQFF
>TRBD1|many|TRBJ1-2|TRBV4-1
TGCGCCAGCAGCCAAGGGAACAGGGGTTATGGCTACACCTTC
CASSQGNRGYGYTF
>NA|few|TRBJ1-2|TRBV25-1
TGTGCCAGCAGTGTAATAGGTGGCTACACCTTC
CASSVIGGYTF
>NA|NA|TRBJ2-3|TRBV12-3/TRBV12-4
TGTGCCAGCAGTCTGGACTATAGCACAGATACGCAGTATTTT
CASSLDYSTDTQYF
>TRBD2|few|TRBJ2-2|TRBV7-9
TGTGCCAGCAGCTTACAAGCGGGAGGGCCCGGAGTCGGGGAGCTGTTTTTT
CASSLQAGGPGVGELFF
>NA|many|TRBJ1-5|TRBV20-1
TGCAGTGCTAGAGACATGCAGGGCATCCAGCCCCAGCATTTT
CSARDMQGIQPQHF
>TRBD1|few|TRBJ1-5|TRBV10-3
TGTGCCATTGGGACAGATAGCAATCAGCCCCAGCATTTT
CAIGTDSNQPQHF
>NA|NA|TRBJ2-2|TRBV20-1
TGCAGTGCGTCGGGACTCACGAACACCGGGGAGCTGTTTTTT
CSASGLTNTGELFF
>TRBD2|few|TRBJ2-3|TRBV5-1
TGCGCCAGCAGCTTTAGCGGGGGCGTCACAGATACGCAGTATTTT
CASSFSGGVTDTQYF
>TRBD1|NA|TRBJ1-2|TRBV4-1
TGCGCCAGCAGCCAAGTCTGGACAGGGTCAAACCCTGCTAACTATGGCTACACCTTC
CASSQVWTGSNPANYGYTF